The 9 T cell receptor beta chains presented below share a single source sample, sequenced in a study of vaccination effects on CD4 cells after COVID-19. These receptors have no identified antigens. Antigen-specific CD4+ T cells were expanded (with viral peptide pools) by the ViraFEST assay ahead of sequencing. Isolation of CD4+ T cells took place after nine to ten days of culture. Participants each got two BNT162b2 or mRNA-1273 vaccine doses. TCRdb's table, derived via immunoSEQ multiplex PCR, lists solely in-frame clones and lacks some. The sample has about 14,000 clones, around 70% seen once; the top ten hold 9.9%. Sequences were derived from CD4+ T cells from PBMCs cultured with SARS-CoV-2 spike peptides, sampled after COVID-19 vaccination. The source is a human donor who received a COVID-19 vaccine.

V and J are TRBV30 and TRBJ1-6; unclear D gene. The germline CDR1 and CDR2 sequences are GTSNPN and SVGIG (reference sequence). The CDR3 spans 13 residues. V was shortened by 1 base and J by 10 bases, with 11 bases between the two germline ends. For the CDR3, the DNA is TGTGCCTGGAGTGGTCCCCGGGGATCACCCCTCCACTTT. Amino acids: CAWSGPRGSPLHF.

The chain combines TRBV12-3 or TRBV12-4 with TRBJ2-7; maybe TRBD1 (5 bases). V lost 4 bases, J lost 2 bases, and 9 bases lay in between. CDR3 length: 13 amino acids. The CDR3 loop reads CASSSDSPYEQYF. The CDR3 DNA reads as TGTGCCAGCAGTTCAGACAGTCCCTACGAGCAGTACTTC.

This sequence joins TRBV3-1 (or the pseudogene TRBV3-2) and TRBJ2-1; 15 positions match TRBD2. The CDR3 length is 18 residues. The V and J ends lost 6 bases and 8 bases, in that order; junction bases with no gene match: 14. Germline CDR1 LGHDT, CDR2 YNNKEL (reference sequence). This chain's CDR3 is CASSHGLAGGPLDYEQFF. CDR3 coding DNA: TGTGCCAGCAGTCACGGACTAGCGGGAGGGCCATTGGACTATGAGCAGTTCTTC.

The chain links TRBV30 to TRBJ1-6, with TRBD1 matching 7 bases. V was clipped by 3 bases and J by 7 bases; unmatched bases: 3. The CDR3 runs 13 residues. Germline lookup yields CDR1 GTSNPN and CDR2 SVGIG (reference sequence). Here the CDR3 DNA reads TGTGCCTGGAGCCCCAGGGGGAATTCACCCCTCCACTTT. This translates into CAWSPRGNSPLHF.

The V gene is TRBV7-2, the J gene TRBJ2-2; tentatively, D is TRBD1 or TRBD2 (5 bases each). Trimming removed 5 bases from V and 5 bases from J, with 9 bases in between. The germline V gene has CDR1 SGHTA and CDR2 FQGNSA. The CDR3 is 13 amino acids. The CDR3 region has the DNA TGTGCCAGCAGCGGGGACCCGACCGGGGAGCTGTTTTTT. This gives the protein CASSGDPTGELFF.

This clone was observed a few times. CDR3 loop: CASSPPVGILVYGYTF. DNA for the CDR3: TGTGCCAGCAGCCCGCCAGTCGGGATCCTAGTCTATGGCTACACCTTC. This chain uses TRBV7-9 with TRBJ1-2; no clear D gene. CDR3 size: 16 residues. Trimming removed 5 bases at V and 4 bases at J, with 20 bases between. Per germline, CDR1 SEHNR and CDR2 FQNEAQ (reference sequence).

CDR3 loop: CASSLDPGLLNTGELFF. For the CDR3, the DNA is TGTGCCAGCAGCTTGGACCCCGGGCTCCTGAACACCGGGGAGCTGTTTTTT. The chain is built from TRBV5-5 and TRBJ2-2; D not certain. The CDR3 runs to 17 residues. CDR1 is SGHKS and CDR2 is YYEKEE in the germline V gene (reference sequence). Trimming pared 0 bases from V and 1 base from J, leaving 13 bases between.

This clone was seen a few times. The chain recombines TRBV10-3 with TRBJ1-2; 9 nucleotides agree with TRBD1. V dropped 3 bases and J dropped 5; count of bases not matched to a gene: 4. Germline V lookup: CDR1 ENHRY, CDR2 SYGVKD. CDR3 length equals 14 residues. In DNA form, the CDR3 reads TGTGCCATCAGTGAAACGGGACAGGGTTATGGCTACACCTTC. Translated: CAISETGQGYGYTF.

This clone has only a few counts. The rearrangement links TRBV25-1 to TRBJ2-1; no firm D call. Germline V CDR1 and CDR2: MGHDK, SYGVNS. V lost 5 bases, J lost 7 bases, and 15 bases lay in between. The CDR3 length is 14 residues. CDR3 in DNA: TGTGCCAGCAGTACCCAAGGGCCCTGGAATGAGCAGTTCTTC. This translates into CASSTQGPWNEQFF.